Listed below are T cell receptor beta chains from one sample, sequenced in a study of blood T cell repertoires in COVID-19. Clones were read by immunoSEQ multiplex PCR, and TCRdb kept only the in-frame ones, dropping some. The sample carries 150,000 to 200,000 clones, over 75% recorded once. Input material: peripheral blood. These receptors were taken from a man between 50 and 59 years old who had recovered from COVID-19. The CDR3 runs from the conserved cysteine through the conserved F or W. The D gene is left open where the match is weak. The size entry is marked missing in some rows and otherwise reads once, few, many or a size class.

>.|TRBD2|TRBV7-2|TRBJ2-3
CASRRGRASTADTQYF
TGTGCCAGCAGACGCGGGAGGGCCTCCACCGCAGATACGCAGTATTTT
>.|.|TRBV28|TRBJ2-5
CASIKTGGGKTQYF
TGTGCCAGCATCAAGACGGGGGGCGGGAAGACCCAGTACTTC
>.|.|TRBV18|TRBJ1-4
CASSPGLGGNEKLFF
TGTGCCAGCTCACCAGGACTGGGGGGAAATGAAAAACTGTTTTTT
>once|.|TRBV2|TRBJ2-5
CASQLQGTQYF
TGTGCCAGCCAATTGCAGGGGACCCAGTACTTC
>.|.|TRBV20-1|TRBJ2-5
CSASRGWEETQYF
TGCAGTGCTAGTCGCGGTTGGGAAGAGACCCAGTACTTC
>.|.|TRBV19|TRBJ1-1
CASSEGPGVNEAFF
TGTGCCAGCAGTGAGGGGCCAGGGGTTAATGAAGCTTTCTTT
>.|TRBD2|TRBV4-1|TRBJ2-1
CASSPGTSGPVEQFF
TGCGCCAGCAGCCCTGGGACTAGCGGCCCCGTTGAGCAGTTCTTC
>.|TRBD1|TRBV3-1/TRBV3-2|TRBJ2-5
CASSHRGQGETQYF
TGTGCCAGCAGCCACAGGGGACAGGGCGAGACCCAGTACTTC
>few|TRBD1|TRBV5-6|TRBJ1-3
CASSLPGQGGNTIYF
TGTGCCAGCAGCTTGCCTGGACAGGGAGGAAACACCATATATTTT
>.|TRBD1|TRBV18|TRBJ2-7
CASSPRDRGKYEQYF
TGTGCCAGCTCACCAAGGGACAGGGGGAAGTACGAGCAGTACTTC
>.|.|TRBV3-1/TRBV3-2|TRBJ2-1
CASSQVSRDNEQFF
TGTGCCAGCAGCCAAGTTTCCCGGGACAATGAGCAGTTCTTC
>few|TRBD2|TRBV27|TRBJ2-1
CASSFREANNEQFF
TGTGCCAGCAGTTTCCGGGAGGCTAACAATGAGCAGTTCTTC
>.|TRBD1|TRBV27|TRBJ1-1
CASSSQRRRGLRVEMNTEAFF
TGTGCCAGCAGTTCCCAACGACGCAGGGGGCTACGAGTAGAAATGAACACTGAAGCTTTCTTT
>.|.|TRBV13|TRBJ2-7
CASSLSGTTRYEQYF
TGTGCCAGCAGCTTATCCGGGACAACACGCTACGAGCAGTACTTC
>.|.|TRBV27|TRBJ1-1
CASSLLMNTEAFF
TGTGCCAGCAGTTTACTAATGAACACTGAAGCTTTCTTT
>.|.|TRBV18|TRBJ2-7
CASSPSLYEQYF
TGTGCCAGCTCACCAAGCCTCTACGAGCAGTACTTC
>.|.|TRBV4-1|TRBJ2-3
CASSQSPTRAGVDTQYF
TGCGCCAGCAGCCAATCCCCGACTAGGGCAGGTGTGGATACGCAGTATTTT
>.|.|TRBV28|TRBJ1-5
CASSAPTGSIEPQHF
TGTGCCAGCAGTGCACCTACAGGGAGCATCGAGCCCCAGCATTTT
>.|.|TRBV6-2/TRBV6-3|TRBJ1-1
CASSFDGGAYSFF
TGTGCCAGCAGTTTCGACGGAGGCGCCTACTCCTTCTTT
>once|.|TRBV18|TRBJ1-1
CASSPSGSTEAFF
TGTGCCAGCTCACCATCAGGGTCCACTGAAGCTTTCTTT
>.|TRBD2|TRBV4-2|TRBJ2-3
CASSQRLAGEGRTDTQYF
TGTGCCAGCAGCCAGCGACTAGCGGGAGAGGGTAGGACAGATACGCAGTATTTT
>.|TRBD1|TRBV27|TRBJ2-7
CASGSGTGLIEQYF
TGTGCCAGTGGGTCCGGGACAGGCCTAATCGAGCAGTACTTC
>.|TRBD2|TRBV5-4|TRBJ2-5
CASSTDALAGSGETQYF
TGTGCCAGCAGTACAGACGCACTAGCGGGATCAGGAGAGACCCAGTACTTC
>once|TRBD1|TRBV3-1/TRBV3-2|TRBJ1-5
CASSQGTGGGGQPQHF
TGTGCCAGCAGCCAGGGGACAGGGGGCGGAGGTCAGCCCCAGCATTTT
>.|.|TRBV7-2|TRBJ1-1
CASSLAQGNTEAFF
TGTGCCAGCAGCTTAGCACAGGGGAACACTGAAGCTTTCTTT
>.|.|TRBV10-3|TRBJ2-2
CAISGTGTGELFF
TGTGCCATCAGTGGTACTGGCACCGGGGAGCTGTTTTTT
>.|.|TRBV9|TRBJ2-3
CASSVEPAPDTQYF
TGTGCCAGCAGCGTAGAACCCGCGCCAGATACGCAGTATTTT
>.|TRBD1|TRBV7-8|TRBJ2-7
CASSLVRTGVEQYF
TGTGCCAGCAGCTTAGTACGGACAGGGGTCGAGCAGTACTTC
>.|TRBD2|TRBV10-2|TRBJ2-7
CASGGSGRRYEQYF
TGCGCCAGCGGGGGTAGCGGGAGACGTTACGAGCAGTACTTC
>.|.|TRBV2|TRBJ1-3
CASSRGGPGNTIYF
TGTGCCAGCTCTCGAGGGGGACCTGGAAACACCATATATTTT
>.|.|TRBV19|TRBJ1-2
CASRKGSYGYTF
TGTGCCAGTAGAAAGGGGTCGTATGGCTACACCTTC
>.|.|TRBV9|TRBJ2-7
CASSVSSDHEQYF
TGTGCCAGCAGCGTAAGTAGCGACCACGAGCAGTACTTC
>.|TRBD1|TRBV6-5|TRBJ1-2
CASSPDRGYGYTF
TGTGCCAGCAGTCCGGACAGGGGCTATGGCTACACCTTC
>.|TRBD2|TRBV5-5|TRBJ2-3
CASSPSGRADTQYF
TGTGCCAGCAGCCCTAGCGGGAGGGCAGATACGCAGTATTTT
>.|TRBD2|TRBV27|TRBJ2-7
CASSRDYSYEQYF
TGTGCCAGCAGTCGGGACTACTCCTACGAGCAGTACTTC
>.|.|TRBV6-5|TRBJ2-2
CASSLDPSMSGELFF
TGTGCCAGCAGTCTAGACCCTAGCATGTCCGGGGAGCTGTTTTTT
>.|.|TRBV5-4|TRBJ1-1
CASSLPDRRNTEAFF
TGTGCCAGCAGCTTGCCCGACAGGAGAAACACTGAAGCTTTCTTT
>.|TRBD1|TRBV5-6|TRBJ2-7
CASSLVGTGGHEQYF
TGTGCCAGCAGCTTGGTGGGGACAGGGGGTCACGAGCAGTACTTC
>.|.|TRBV7-9|TRBJ1-1
CASSLSGYTEAFF
TGTGCCAGCAGCTTATCGGGGTACACTGAAGCTTTCTTT
>.|.|TRBV30|TRBJ1-5
CAWGQIGQPQHF
TGTGCCTGGGGACAGATTGGTCAGCCCCAGCATTTT
>.|TRBD1|TRBV7-8|TRBJ1-2
CASSPLGQGNSYTGYTF
TGTGCCAGCAGCCCCTTGGGACAGGGGAATTCGTATACTGGCTACACCTTC